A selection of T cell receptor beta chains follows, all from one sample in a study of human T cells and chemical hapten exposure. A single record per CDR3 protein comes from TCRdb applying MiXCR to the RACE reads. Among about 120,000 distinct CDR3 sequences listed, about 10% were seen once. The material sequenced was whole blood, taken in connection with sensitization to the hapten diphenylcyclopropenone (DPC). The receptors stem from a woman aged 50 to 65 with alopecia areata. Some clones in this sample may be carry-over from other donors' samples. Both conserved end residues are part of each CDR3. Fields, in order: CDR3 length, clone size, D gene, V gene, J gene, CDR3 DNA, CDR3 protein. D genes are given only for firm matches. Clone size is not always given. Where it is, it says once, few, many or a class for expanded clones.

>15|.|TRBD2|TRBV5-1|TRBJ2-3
TGCGCCAGCAGCCGACGTAGCGGGGTCACAGATACGCAGTATTTT
CASSRRSGVTDTQYF
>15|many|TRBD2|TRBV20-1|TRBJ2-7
TGCAGTGCTAGCCCGGGACTAGCGTCCCTTAGGGAGCAGTACTTC
CSASPGLASLREQYF
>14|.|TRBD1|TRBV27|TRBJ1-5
TGTGCCAGCAGTTCAGCAGGGGGCCGGCAGCCCCAGCATTTT
CASSSAGGRQPQHF
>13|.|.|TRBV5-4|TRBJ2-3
TGTGCCAGCAACTTACTTGGGGCAGATACGCAGTATTTT
CASNLLGADTQYF
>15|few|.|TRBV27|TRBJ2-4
TGTGCCAGCAGTTTAGAAGGGTTAGCCAAAAACATTCAGTACTTC
CASSLEGLAKNIQYF
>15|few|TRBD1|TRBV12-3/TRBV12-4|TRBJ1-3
TGTGCCAGCAGTTTCGCAGGGGGCTCTGGAAACACCATATATTTT
CASSFAGGSGNTIYF
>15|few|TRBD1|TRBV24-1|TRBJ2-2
TGTGCCACCAGTGATCCCCCGGGACAGACCGGGGAGCTGTTTTTT
CATSDPPGQTGELFF
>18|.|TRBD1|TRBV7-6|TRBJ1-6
TGTGCCAGCAGTTTTCACCTGCGACAGGGGTCCTATAATTCACCCCTCCACTTT
CASSFHLRQGSYNSPLHF
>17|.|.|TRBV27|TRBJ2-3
TGTGCCAGCAGTTTATCAAACGGGATCCCCTACACAGATACGCAGTATTTT
CASSLSNGIPYTDTQYF
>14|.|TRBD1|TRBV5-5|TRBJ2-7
TGTGCCAGCAGCTCGACAGGGGGACCCGACGAGCAGTACTTC
CASSSTGGPDEQYF